Presented here are 15 T cell receptor beta chains from one specimen sequenced in a study of technical replicates of blood from a few donors. The protocol was immunoSEQ multiplex PCR, while the TCRdb copy is restricted to in-frame clones and leaves out a portion. This table has 91,000 or so clones, about 95% appearing once. The sequenced material came from T cells isolated from PBMCs. All receptors derive from a human donor in good health.

The CDR3 region is CASMPDGLMEQYF. DNA for the CDR3: TGTGCCAGCATGCCGGACGGACTTATGGAGCAGTACTTC. The V gene is TRBV2, the J gene TRBJ2-7; weak D call: TRBD2 (5 bases). Trimming left V 7 bases short and J 7 bases short, with 17 bases between. The CDR3 is made up of 13 amino acids. The germline V gene has CDR1 SNHLY and CDR2 FYNNEI.

The chain recombines TRBV4-1 with TRBJ2-7, with D unresolved. The germline V gene has CDR1 MGHRA and CDR2 YSYEKL. V lost 1 base and J 3 bases, leaving 10 bases between the germline ends. The CDR3 totals 14 residues. CDR3 protein: CASSQGNGGYEQYF. CDR3 nucleotide sequence: TGCGCCAGCAGCCAAGGGAACGGCGGCTACGAGCAGTACTTC.

The genes are TRBV23-1 and TRBJ2-5; the match to TRBD2 covers 7 bases. TRBV23-1 has ORF status, its function being uncertain. V gave up 0 bases and J gave up 5 bases; unmatched junction bases: 3. This CDR3 is built from 14 residues. The CDR3 nucleotides are TGCGCCAGCAGTCAATCGGGAGGGGTGGAGACCCAGTACTTC. Its protein is CASSQSGGVETQYF.

The V call is TRBV7-9, the J call TRBJ2-5, with unresolved D. The CDR3 has 12 amino acids. Trimming stripped 3 bases from V and 4 bases from J, with 6 bases between. Looked up from germline, CDR1 is SEHNR and CDR2 is FQNEAQ (reference sequence). Here the CDR3 DNA reads TGTGCCAGCAGCTTTGGCCCAGAGACCCAGTACTTC. Translation gives CASSFGPETQYF.

The chain couples TRBV2 to TRBJ1-4, with 9 bases that match TRBD1. The CDR3 totals 14 residues. The germline V gene encodes CDR1 SNHLY and CDR2 FYNNEI. Losses at the gene ends were 5 bases for V and 7 bases for J; bases not matched to a gene: 5. The CDR3 spells CASSPTGGAEKLFF. CDR3 nucleotide sequence: TGTGCCAGCAGTCCGACAGGGGGAGCTGAAAAACTGTTTTTT.

This clone was seen a few times. This chain connects TRBV9 to TRBJ1-1; TRBD1 matches at 8 bases. Per germline, CDR1 SGDLS and CDR2 YYNGEE. The V gene end was trimmed by 4 bases and the J gene end by 1 base; junction bases not matched to a gene: 3. The CDR3 has 14 amino acids. The CDR3 reads CASSPGQGNTEAFF. In DNA form, the CDR3 reads TGTGCCAGCAGCCCAGGACAGGGGAACACTGAAGCTTTCTTT.

The chain uses TRBV5-6 and TRBJ2-5; unclear D gene. V was shortened by 0 bases and J by 1 base, with 10 bases between the two germline ends. The CDR3 length is 15 residues. Germline lookup yields CDR1 SGHDT and CDR2 YYEEEE. CDR3 in amino acids: CASSLDPIPQETQYF. CDR3 DNA sequence: TGTGCCAGCAGCTTGGACCCTATTCCCCAAGAGACCCAGTACTTC.

The CDR3 coding sequence is TGTGCCAGCAGTTTGGGCTTGGGGGGGGGAACTGGGGCCAACGTCCTGACTTTC. Translating it yields CASSLGLGGGTGANVLTF. The chain links TRBV6-8 to TRBJ2-6, with 7 bases aligning to TRBD2. The CDR3 contains 18 residues. Per the germline V gene, CDR1 is MNHGY and CDR2 is SAAAGT. The ends lost 4 bases at V and 2 bases at J; junction bases unmatched: 11.

The chain has TRBV15 and TRBJ2-3, with 8 bases fitting TRBD1. The germline V gene has CDR1 LNHNV and CDR2 YYDKDF (reference sequence). The CDR3 length is 14 residues. The V gene end was trimmed by 0 bases and the J gene end by 4 bases; junction bases not matched to a gene: 0. The CDR3 bases are TGTGCCACCAGCAGAGACAGGGGGCCAGATACGCAGTATTTT. Translated, it gives CATSRDRGPDTQYF.

This sequence joins TRBV7-9 and TRBJ1-4; 7 bases agree with TRBD1. Germline-derived CDR1 and CDR2 are SEHNR and FQNEAQ (reference sequence). The V gene end was trimmed by 2 bases and the J gene end by 0 bases; junction bases not matched to a gene: 3. This CDR3 contains 16 residues. CDR3 nucleotides: TGTGCCAGCAGCTTAAAGGGACAGTCAACTAATGAAAAACTGTTTTTT. It yields the protein CASSLKGQSTNEKLFF.

The chain joins TRBV19 to TRBJ2-3; D possibly corresponds to TRBD2 (7 bases). This CDR3 has 17 residues. Germline loops: CDR1 LNHDA, CDR2 SQIVND (reference sequence). The V and J ends lost 8 bases and 2 bases respectively, with 23 bases between them. CDR3 sequence: CASSEGGWTVFTDTQYF. CDR3 bases: TGTGCCAGTTCTGAGGGGGGGTGGACGGTTTTCACAGATACGCAGTATTTT.

The chain joins TRBV19 to TRBJ2-7; TRBD1 agrees at 10 bases. CDR1 and CDR2 (germline): LNHDA, SQIVND (reference sequence). Trimming removed 5 bases from V and 6 bases from J; junction bases left unmatched: 10. The CDR3 contains 15 residues. This chain's CDR3 is CASSAPGTGVFEQYF. The CDR3 DNA sequence: TGTGCCAGTAGTGCCCCCGGGACAGGGGTTTTCGAGCAGTACTTC.

The J gene is TRBJ1-1, the V gene TRBV7-9; TRBD1 is a possible D gene (5 bases). Germline V gene lookup returns CDR1 SEHNR and CDR2 FQNEAQ (reference sequence). The CDR3 has 17 amino acids. Trimming took 1 base from V and 5 from J, leaving 20 bases between them. CDR3 in amino acids: CASSLVRGRGVETEAFF. The CDR3 region has the DNA TGTGCCAGCAGCTTAGTTAGGGGTCGGGGGGTGGAGACTGAAGCTTTCTTT.

The V and J genes are TRBV30 and TRBJ1-5; no definite D call. Per germline, CDR1 GTSNPN and CDR2 SVGIG (reference sequence). CDR3 length equals 15 residues. With 0 bases removed from V and 0 bases from J, the gap between germline ends came to 9 bases. The CDR3 nucleotides are TGTGCCTGGAGTGTCGAGGGTAATAGCAATCAGCCCCAGCATTTT. As protein: CAWSVEGNSNQPQHF.

The rearrangement links TRBV7-2 to TRBJ1-2, with no clear D. V lost 2 bases, J lost 2 bases, and 6 bases lay in between. The CDR3 extends over 13 amino acids. Germline V gives CDR1 SGHTA, CDR2 FQGNSA. CDR3 region: CASSLPQNYGYTF. In DNA form, the CDR3 reads TGTGCCAGCAGCTTACCACAGAACTATGGCTACACCTTC.